The following is a TCR beta chain sequence with its context. This clone has a single count. Its target antigen remains unknown. Base qualities are not provided; no much larger clone lies one nucleotide away. These data are taken from a study of T cells in localized non-small cell lung cancer (dated by TCRdb to the early 2020s). Turning to the overall study: T cell repertoires of 200 to 250 early-stage NSCLC patients were analyzed, with tumors being compared against uninvolved tumor-adjacent lungs. A mean age of roughly 64 years was recorded for the NSCLC patients, of whom 129 were male and about 100 were female. The cohort was made up of some 240 treatment-naive NSCLC patients whose localized lung tumors had been resected.

Study-wide conclusions, independent of this receptor: Since the design was exploratory, TCR variables were selected using unadjusted p-values with no false-discovery rate correction. The highest T cell clonality was observed in uninvolved tumor-adjacent lung, where clonality exceeded that of tumor, suggesting that antigenic responses were more focused in uninvolved tumor-adjacent lung. Because multi-region tumor sequencing was not performed, intratumor heterogeneity could not be ruled out. Higher T cell density in blood was associated with longer overall survival, whereas higher clonality in adjacent lung was associated with shorter survival. A median of 57 of the top 100 tumor clones turned up in the paired uninvolved adjacent lung, and fewer than 35 of those clones also ranked among the top 100 of that same adjacent lung.

TCR beta CDR3 regions were sequenced from DNA using the immunoSEQ Assay. Per the original workflow: To compute T cell density, TCR beta template counts were normalized to usable DNA, which was estimated by amplifying housekeeping genes. The preseqR package was used to estimate richness by extrapolating to 400,000 templates for PBMC samples and to 120,000 templates for tissue samples. Clonality was calculated as one minus Pielou's evenness. Tissue-enriched TCRs were identified through differential abundance testing performed on productive amino-acid clonotypes, with a minimum total count of 5 and an alpha of 0.1. The Jaccard Index and the Morisita Overlap Index were used to quantify repertoire overlap between compartments. GLIPH clustered TCR beta CDR3s with public tetramer-defined viral CDR3s; viral motifs required at least three viral sequences plus V-gene enrichment. TCRdb stores this immuneACCESS table with in-frame sequences only. Part of the clones is absent; in the studies checked, under half of the shortfall reflects unresolved V genes, and no reason is known for the rest. V and J calls and clone size are given by that table; D and trimming were obtained from the DNA. Here the sample has roughly 16,000 clones; 85% occur a single time. Roughly a quarter of the sample belongs to the ten largest clones.

At diagnosis, tumor, uninvolved tumor-adjacent lung and peripheral blood were collected and then preserved as a mix of FFPE and fresh-frozen material. For TCR repertoire profiling, blood samples were analyzed in the form of peripheral blood mononuclear cells. Counted from cysteine to phenylalanine, this CDR3 has 16 amino acids. The only DNA kept is the CDR3, 48 bases in frame from the first base. V is cut by 6 bases and J by 7 bases, and the space between the germline ends is 22 bases. CDR1 and CDR2 are drawn from the germline V gene (reference sequence): LNHDA, SQIVND. The chain links TRBV19 with TRBJ2-1, and possibly TRBD2, on 6 matching bases. The clonotype originates from a male donor aged 60 or older with stage I lung adenocarcinoma. The input for sequencing was peripheral blood, taken before any cancer treatment. At the DNA level, the sequence is TGTGCCAGTAGATCCCCGGGAGACCCAGGGATGAATGAGCAGTTCTTC. Its protein product is CASRSPGDPGMNEQFF.